A single sample is the source of the 23 T cell receptor beta chains below, sequenced in a study of cytomegalovirus exposure and HLA in healthy donors. A multiplex PCR was run with 60 Vbeta primers and 13 Jbeta primers. Only in-frame clones appear in the TCRdb table, and some are missing; sequencing was by immunoSEQ multiplex PCR. Counted here are 100,000 to 150,000 clones, roughly four fifths occurring once; the ten biggest clones make up 1.8%. Source material: PBMCs. The receptor source for this set is a woman aged 45-60 years in good health and CMV-seronegative.

The J gene is TRBJ2-1, the V gene TRBV5-6, with 10 bases fitting TRBD2. The CDR3 consists of 14 residues. CDR1 SGHDT and CDR2 YYEEEE come from the germline V gene. V lost 4 bases and J lost 5; bases outside the gene matches: 3. The CDR3 sequence: CASSGTSANNEQFF. CDR3 in DNA: TGTGCCAGCAGCGGGACTAGCGCTAACAATGAGCAGTTCTTC.

The chain uses TRBV27 and TRBJ2-7, with a weak D call TRBD2 (5 bases). V was trimmed by 6 bases and J by 2 bases, leaving 14 bases between them. Germline V CDR1 and CDR2: MNHEY, SMNVEV (reference sequence). The CDR3 runs 14 residues. The CDR3 DNA sequence: TGTGCCAGCAGCCGTAACCGGGATGCCTACGAGCAGTACTTC. Translated, it gives CASSRNRDAYEQYF.

This clone was seen a handful of times. The chain couples TRBV6-5 to TRBJ1-2; 9 bases are shared with TRBD1. Germline CDR1 MNHEY, CDR2 SVGAGI. This CDR3 is 16 amino acids long. V dropped 4 bases and J dropped 4; count of bases not matched to a gene: 10. The CDR3 bases are TGTGCCAGCAGTTCCACCGGACAGGGGCCGGGCTATGGCTACACCTTC. This encodes CASSSTGQGPGYGYTF.

The rearrangement links TRBV5-8 to TRBJ1-2, with 7 bases lining up with TRBD1. Germline V gives CDR1 SGHTS, CDR2 YDEGEE. The CDR3 totals 15 residues. With 1 base clipped from V and 2 bases from J, the junction kept 5 bases outside the gene matches. The CDR3 reads CASSLRGRGNYGYTF. The CDR3 DNA reads as TGTGCCAGCAGCTTGCGTGGCAGGGGGAACTATGGCTACACCTTC.

The chain joins TRBV6-5 to TRBJ2-4; 10 bases fit TRBD1. J lost 8 bases, V lost 6 bases, and 10 bases had no gene match. Germline V gene lookup returns CDR1 MNHEY and CDR2 SVGAGI. The CDR3 is 15 residues long. This CDR3 is CASRDPRDRGDIQYF. DNA of the CDR3: TGTGCCAGCAGAGATCCCCGGGACAGGGGTGACATTCAGTACTTC.

CDR3 sequence (DNA): TGTGCCAGCAGCGTCGGACTAGCGGACACAGATACGCAGTATTTT. As protein: CASSVGLADTDTQYF. V gene TRBV9 combines with J gene TRBJ2-3; 10 bases line up with TRBD2. Per the germline V gene, CDR1 is SGDLS and CDR2 is YYNGEE. The length of the CDR3 is 15 residues. The trim removed 2 bases at V and 2 bases at J, leaving 2 bases unmatched.

This clone was found a few times. The chain is built from TRBV27 and TRBJ2-2, with 8 bases aligning to TRBD2. V was clipped by 10 bases and J by 6 bases; unmatched bases: 19. Germline values: CDR1 MNHEY, CDR2 SMNVEV (reference sequence). The CDR3 runs 17 residues. CDR3 protein: CATLGRGREVGAGELFF. CDR3 in DNA: TGTGCCACCCTAGGCCGGGGGCGGGAGGTTGGGGCCGGGGAGCTGTTTTTT.

In the case of this clone: The sample has other DNA sequences that encode this CDR3 too. The V call is TRBV28, the J call TRBJ1-1; 10 bases map to TRBD1. V lost 5 bases and J lost 0; bases outside the gene matches: 6. CDR3 length equals 16 residues. Per germline, CDR1 MDHEN and CDR2 SYDVKM. The CDR3 is CASSLPGQGMNTEAFF. In DNA form, the CDR3 reads TGTGCCAGCAGTCTCCCGGGACAGGGGATGAACACTGAAGCTTTCTTT.

V and J are TRBV6-5 and TRBJ2-7; D unresolved. The CDR3 has 13 residues. Germline lookup yields CDR1 MNHEY and CDR2 SVGAGI. V dropped 4 bases and J dropped 6 bases, with 13 bases sitting between them. The CDR3 here is CASSLNTGSEQYV. CDR3 coding DNA: TGTGCCAGCAGTTTAAACACGGGTTCCGAGCAGTACGTC.

This clone was recorded once. The chain uses TRBV9 and TRBJ2-1; D possibly corresponds to TRBD2 (5 bases). This CDR3 spans 16 amino acids. V was pared by 2 bases and J by 0 bases, with 12 bases between. Looked up from germline, CDR1 is SGDLS and CDR2 is YYNGEE. CDR3 DNA sequence: TGTGCCAGCAGCGTCGGGGTCTTAAGCTCCTACAATGAGCAGTTCTTC. Protein sequence: CASSVGVLSSYNEQFF.

To note about this clone: Relative to the germline gene, one junction end is altered; a read error may explain this. The V call is TRBV4-1, the J call TRBJ1-2, with 7 bases identical to TRBD1. CDR1 is MGHRA, CDR2 YSYEKL, per germline. CDR3 length: 12 amino acids. CDR3 amino acids: CASNQTGVGYTF. CDR3 DNA sequence: TGCGCCAGCAACCAAACAGGGGTTGGCTACACCTTC.

This clone was detected a few times. The chain is built from TRBV5-4 and TRBJ2-1; TRBD2 aligns across 9 bases. V trimming: 0 bases; J trimming: 8 bases; junction bases outside the gene matches: 6. Germline-derived CDR1 and CDR2 are SGHNT and YYREEE (reference sequence). This CDR3 is built from 15 residues. The CDR3 spells CASSLESLAGYEQFF. The CDR3 DNA is TGTGCCAGCAGCTTGGAATCGCTAGCGGGGTATGAGCAGTTCTTC.

This chain joins TRBV25-1 and TRBJ1-2; D unclear. Germline V CDR1 and CDR2: MGHDK, SYGVNS. The CDR3 is 11 residues long. V lost 2 bases to trimming and J lost 8 bases, with 6 bases between them. CDR3 sequence reads: CASSEEGGYTF. The CDR3 region has the DNA TGTGCCAGCAGTGAAGAGGGAGGCTACACCTTC.

This chain joins TRBV6-5 and TRBJ2-7, with D perhaps matching TRBD1 (6 bases). V lost 8 bases to trimming and J lost 3 bases, with 14 bases between them. The CDR3 totals 13 residues. The germline V gene has CDR1 MNHEY and CDR2 SVGAGI. The CDR3 bases are TGTGCCAGCGGCCCCAGGGGTAGCTACGAGCAGTACTTC. As protein: CASGPRGSYEQYF.

The V call is TRBV11-2, the J call TRBJ2-7; D is uncertain. The CDR3 runs to 12 residues. V was shortened by 4 bases and J by 6 bases, with 10 bases between the two germline ends. The germline CDR1 and CDR2 sequences are SGHAT and FQNNGV. CDR3 protein: CASSSLTGEQYF. Written as DNA, the CDR3 is TGTGCCAGCAGCTCCCTTACCGGCGAGCAGTACTTC.

The chain couples TRBV15 to TRBJ2-1, with D maybe TRBD2 (5 bases). Looked up from germline, CDR1 is LNHNV and CDR2 is YYDKDF (reference sequence). The V end lost 6 bases, the J end lost 15 bases, and 12 bases lay between the germline ends. This CDR3 is 10 amino acids long. The CDR3 loop reads CATRLGWGFF. CDR3 DNA: TGTGCCACCAGACTAGGATGGGGGTTCTTC.

Only one count was recorded for this clone. The J gene is TRBJ2-7, the V gene TRBV19, with a possible D match to TRBD2 (6 bases). The V gene's germline CDR1 is LNHDA and CDR2 SQIVND (reference sequence). V gave up 7 bases and J gave up 3 bases, with 16 bases separating them. This CDR3 has 14 residues. As DNA, the CDR3 is TGTGCCAGTACTCCGGGACTGGCGAACTACGAGCAGTACTTC. It encodes CASTPGLANYEQYF.

V is TRBV30 and J is TRBJ2-5, with 10 bases identical to TRBD1. Germline trimming cut 2 bases from V and 4 bases from J; bases unmatched to any gene: 7. Germline CDR1 and CDR2: GTSNPN and SVGIG (reference sequence). The CDR3 runs to 15 residues. The CDR3 nucleotides read TGTGCCTGGAGTCCATCCGGGACAGGGGTAGAGACCCAGTACTTC. Protein sequence: CAWSPSGTGVETQYF.

The chain recombines TRBV19 with TRBJ1-2; possible D gene TRBD1, 6 bases. The germline V and J ends were trimmed by 6 bases and 5 bases, with 19 bases remaining between them. Per germline, CDR1 LNHDA and CDR2 SQIVND (reference sequence). There are 15 residues in the CDR3. The CDR3 here is CASSPPGQLTYGYTF. Written as DNA, the CDR3 is TGTGCCAGTAGCCCCCCCGGACAGCTTACTTATGGCTACACCTTC. The full variable domain, its missing parts supplied by reference TRBV19 and TRBJ1-2, is DGGITQSPKYLFRKEGQNVTLSCEQNLNHDAMYWYRQDPGQGLRLIYYSQIVNDFQKGDIAEGYSVSREKKESFPLTVTSAQKNPTAFYLCASSPPGQLTYGYTFGSGTRLTVV.

This chain joins TRBV19 and TRBJ1-1; D might be TRBD1 (6 bases). This CDR3 has 13 amino acids. The V and J ends lost 6 bases and 1 base respectively, with 9 bases between them. Germline V gene sequence: CDR1 LNHDA, CDR2 SQIVND (reference sequence). The CDR3 reads CASSQTGNTEAFF. Here the CDR3 DNA reads TGTGCCAGTAGCCAGACAGGGAACACTGAAGCTTTCTTT.

The V and J genes are TRBV5-4 and TRBJ2-3, with 7 bases identical to TRBD1. Per the germline V gene, CDR1 is SGHNT and CDR2 is YYREEE (reference sequence). J was trimmed by 2 bases and V by 1 base; bases with no gene match: 7. This CDR3 region has 16 residues. This CDR3 is CASSLLRDSFTDTQYF. The CDR3 bases are TGTGCCAGCAGCTTGCTACGGGACAGTTTCACAGATACGCAGTATTTT. Full variable domain (outside the CDR3, taken from reference TRBV5-4 and TRBJ2-3): ETGVTQSPTHLIKTRGQQVTLRCSSQSGHNTVSWYQQALGQGPQFIFQYYREEENGRGNFPPRFSGLQFPNYSSELNVNALELDDSALYLCASSLLRDSFTDTQYFGPGTRLTVL.

The chain links TRBV4-3 to TRBJ2-2; 10 bases match TRBD2. The V segment lost 1 base and the J segment 0 bases; nucleotides outside the gene matches: 2. The CDR3 is 17 residues long. Germline V CDR1 and CDR2: LGHNA, YSLEER. The CDR3 bases are TGCGCCAGCAGCCAAGGGACTAGCGGATCGAACACCGGGGAGCTGTTTTTT. Protein sequence: CASSQGTSGSNTGELFF.

The chain recombines TRBV11-3 with TRBJ2-2; D is unresolved. Trimming shortened V by 0 bases and J by 3 bases, and 5 bases separated the two germline ends. Germline CDR1 reads SGHNT; CDR2 reads YENEEA. CDR3 length: 14 residues. CDR3 in amino acids: CASSLDPDTGELFF. CDR3 sequence (DNA): TGTGCCAGCAGCTTAGATCCGGACACCGGGGAGCTGTTTTTT.